Listed here are 16 T cell receptor beta chains from one sample, sequenced in a study of cytomegalovirus exposure and HLA in healthy donors. The PCR used 60 Vbeta and 13 Jbeta primers. TCRdb keeps only in-frame clones here, not all; method: immunoSEQ multiplex PCR. In the table there are approximately 120,000 clones, approximately 76% of which are singletons. The sequencing input was PBMCs. The receptors originated from a man aged 35 to 55 in good health and CMV-seronegative.

V and J are TRBV20-1 and TRBJ1-1; D may be TRBD1 (5 bases). This CDR3 is built from 11 residues. The V end lost 7 bases, the J end lost 7 bases, and 13 bases lay between the germline ends. The germline V gene encodes CDR1 DFQATT and CDR2 SNEGSKA (reference sequence). Here the CDR3 DNA reads TGCAGTGGGGGGGGAAGGGGTGAAGCTTTCTTT. It translates to CSGGGRGEAFF.

This rearrangement joins TRBV16 to TRBJ2-7, with D possibly being TRBD2 (5 bases). In germline, CDR1 is KGHSY, CDR2 FQNENV. Trimming shortened V by 0 bases and J by 4 bases, and 19 bases separated the two germline ends. CDR3 length equals 17 residues. In nucleotides, the CDR3 is TGTGCCAGCAGCCAATCGAGTGAGGGTAGCTCGTTGTACGAGCAGTACTTC. It codes for CASSQSSEGSSLYEQYF.

This chain connects TRBV4-2 to TRBJ2-5; 10 nucleotides line up with TRBD2. Germline V CDR1 and CDR2: LGHNA, YNFKEQ. The CDR3 extends over 16 amino acids. The trim removed 2 bases at V and 5 bases at J, leaving 8 bases unmatched. The CDR3 protein is CASSQSLAGVGETQYF. CDR3 DNA: TGTGCCAGCAGCCAATCCCTAGCGGGGGTAGGGGAGACCCAGTACTTC.

A few counts support this clone. J is TRBJ2-1 and V is TRBV9; the match to TRBD1 covers 8 bases. From germline, CDR1 is SGDLS and CDR2 YYNGEE. V shed 2 bases, J shed 8 bases, and the junction held 9 bases outside the gene matches. The length of the CDR3 is 15 residues. CDR3 in amino acids: CASSVEDRVRDEQFF. CDR3 nucleotides: TGTGCCAGCAGCGTGGAGGACAGGGTTCGGGATGAGCAGTTCTTC.

J is TRBJ2-2 and V is TRBV4-3; D not certain. Germline V gives CDR1 LGHNA, CDR2 YSLEER. V lost 3 bases and J 4 bases, leaving 9 bases between the germline ends. The CDR3 spans 14 residues. This CDR3 is CASSQAGSTGELFF. The CDR3 region has the DNA TGCGCCAGCAGCCAGGCAGGATCCACCGGGGAGCTGTTTTTT.

V is TRBV4-1 and J is TRBJ1-5; 9 nucleotides line up with TRBD1. CDR3 length equals 15 residues. Germline V gene data show CDR1 as MGHRA and CDR2 as YSYEKL. V was pared by 4 bases and J by 7 bases, with 8 bases of the junction left unmatched. In DNA, the CDR3 is TGCGCCAGCAGCCCAAGACAGGGGGAGTTACAGCCCCAGCATTTT. It encodes CASSPRQGELQPQHF.

This clone has just a few counts. This rearrangement joins TRBV9 to TRBJ2-7; 9 bases match TRBD1. Germline CDR1 SGDLS, CDR2 YYNGEE. The CDR3 has 14 amino acids. V lost 3 bases to trimming and J lost 5 bases; unmatched junction nucleotides: 6. CDR3 nucleotides: TGTGCCAGCAGCGCACAGGGGGCGCGGAACGAGCAGTACTTC. It specifies CASSAQGARNEQYF.

The chain joins TRBV7-2 to TRBJ2-5, with 11 positions matching TRBD2. Germline V lookup: CDR1 SGHTA, CDR2 FQGNSA. Trimming took 1 base from V and 4 from J; bases not matched to a gene: 5. This CDR3 is 16 amino acids long. This CDR3 is CASSLGLAGGRETQYF. CDR3 in DNA: TGTGCCAGCAGCTTAGGCCTAGCGGGGGGACGAGAGACCCAGTACTTC.

The V gene is TRBV6-5, the J gene TRBJ1-4, with D perhaps TRBD1 (6 bases). CDR3 length: 14 amino acids. The germline CDR1 and CDR2 sequences are MNHEY and SVGAGI. V lost 6 bases and J 8 bases, leaving 16 bases between the germline ends. The CDR3 is CASSYRDTNEKLFF. CDR3 nucleotide sequence: TGTGCCAGCAGCTACCGGGACACGAACGAAAAACTGTTTTTT.

This clone was seen a few times. The chain combines TRBV21-1 with TRBJ1-6; the D call of TRBD1 is as the table states it, not checked on the DNA. TRBV21-1 counts as a pseudogene. The CDR3 covers 15 residues. In DNA, the CDR3 is TGTGCCAGCAGCAAAGGCCCCCCCAGGGAATCACCCCTCCACTTT. Translating gives CASSKGPPRESPLHF.

CDR3 sequence: CASSGGGDRTQFF. CDR3 DNA: TGCGCCAGCAGCGGGGGGGGTGACCGCACGCAGTTCTTC. The chain uses TRBV5-1 and TRBJ2-1; 7 bases match TRBD2. Trimming took 4 bases from V and 12 from J; bases not matched to a gene: 10. Germline-derived CDR1 and CDR2 are SGHRS and YFSETQ. The CDR3 is made up of 13 amino acids.

A few counts support this clone. V is TRBV4-1 and J is TRBJ2-3, with D perhaps TRBD2 (5 bases). This CDR3 spans 17 amino acids. CDR1 MGHRA and CDR2 YSYEKL come from the germline V gene. Deletions cut 5 bases from V and 3 bases from J, with 21 bases between. This CDR3 reads CASSSIGREAGTDTQYF. Here the CDR3 DNA reads TGCGCCAGCAGCTCTATAGGCCGGGAAGCCGGGACAGATACGCAGTATTTT.

The chain is built from TRBV10-3 and TRBJ1-4; 10 bases are a match to TRBD1. This CDR3 is 14 amino acids long. Germline trimming cut 10 bases from V and 3 bases from J; bases unmatched to any gene: 5. The germline V gene encodes CDR1 ENHRY and CDR2 SYGVKD. CDR3 nucleotides: TGTGCCACCCAGACAGGGGGCTCTAATGAAAAACTGTTTTTT. Its protein product is CATQTGGSNEKLFF.

In regard to this clone: Relative to the germline gene, one junction end is altered; a read error may explain this. This chain joins TRBV7-7 and TRBJ2-2; TRBD2 agrees at 12 bases. The germline CDR1 and CDR2 sequences are SSHAT and FNYEAQ (reference sequence). There are 16 residues in the CDR3. Written as DNA, the CDR3 is TGTGCTAGCAGCTCTACTAGCGGGGGGAATCCCGGGGAGCTGTTTTTT. As protein: CASSSTSGGNPGELFF.

CDR3 sequence reads: CAISDSSQETQYF. Here the CDR3 DNA reads TGTGCCATCAGTGACAGTTCCCAAGAGACCCAGTACTTC. The genes are TRBV10-3 and TRBJ2-5, with no clear D. Trimming shortened V by 3 bases and J by 1 base, and 6 bases separated the two germline ends. The CDR3 has 13 residues. The germline CDR1 and CDR2 sequences are ENHRY and SYGVKD.

This clone was counted a few times. V usage is TRBV5-6 and J usage is TRBJ1-4; 7 nucleotides agree with TRBD1. CDR3 length equals 14 residues. V lost 2 bases and J lost 5; bases outside the gene matches: 3. CDR1 and CDR2 (germline): SGHDT, YYEEEE. The CDR3 spells CASSFGTENEKLFF. In DNA, the CDR3 is TGTGCCAGCAGCTTCGGGACAGAGAATGAAAAACTGTTTTTT.